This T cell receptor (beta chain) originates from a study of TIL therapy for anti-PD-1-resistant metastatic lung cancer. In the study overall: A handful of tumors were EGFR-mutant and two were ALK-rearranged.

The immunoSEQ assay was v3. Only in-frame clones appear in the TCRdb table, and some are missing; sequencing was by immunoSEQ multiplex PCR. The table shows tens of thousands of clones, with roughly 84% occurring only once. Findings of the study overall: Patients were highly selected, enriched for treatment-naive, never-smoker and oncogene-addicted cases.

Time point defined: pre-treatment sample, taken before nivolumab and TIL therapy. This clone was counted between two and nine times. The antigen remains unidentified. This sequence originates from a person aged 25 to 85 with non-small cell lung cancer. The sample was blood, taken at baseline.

In DNA, the CDR3 is TGCGCCAGCAGCCAAGATTCGTCGGGAGAGACCCAGTACTTC. Protein sequence: CASSQDSSGETQYF. The genes are TRBV4-1 and TRBJ2-5; no clear D. CDR1 is MGHRA, CDR2 YSYEKL, per germline. The CDR3 loop spans 14 amino acids. V was clipped by 0 bases and J by 4 bases, with 9 bases between them.